This passage covers 7 T cell receptor beta chains from one sample sequenced in a study of shared clonotypes between healthy human individuals. The data were produced by immunoSEQ multiplex PCR, yet TCRdb's version contains in-frame clones alone and is incomplete. The sample gives 850,000 to 1,100,000 clones, roughly 80% of which show up once; more than 0.85% is in the top ten. Sequences were obtained from memory CD4+ T cells from PBMCs. Subset noted: CD45RA-negative fraction. These receptors came from a man younger than 35 in good health. Some clones in this sample may be carry-over from other donors' samples.

The chain recombines TRBV7-3 with TRBJ2-3; D tentatively fits TRBD1 or TRBD2 (5 bases each). The germline V and J ends were trimmed by 5 bases and 5 bases, with 20 bases remaining between them. The CDR3 is 16 residues long. Germline assignment: CDR1 SGHTA and CDR2 FQGTGA. The chain's CDR3 is CASSQGGKGSGDTQYF. In nucleotides, the CDR3 is TGTGCCAGCAGCCAAGGAGGAAAGGGGAGTGGAGATACGCAGTATTTT.

The chain joins TRBV5-4 to TRBJ2-7; D not certain. The V end was cut by 6 bases, the J end by 7 bases, with 14 bases between. The CDR3 sequence is 12 residues long. Germline V CDR1 and CDR2: SGHNT, YYREEE (reference sequence). CDR3 DNA: TGTGCCAGCAACTATCCCTTCCAGGAGCAGTACTTC. This sequence encodes CASNYPFQEQYF.

V is TRBV28 and J is TRBJ1-2; D might be TRBD1 (6 bases). Germline CDR1 is MDHEN and CDR2 is SYDVKM. V was shortened by 7 bases and J by 4 bases, with 13 bases between the two germline ends. The CDR3 contains 13 residues. CDR3 sequence (DNA): TGTGCCAGCAACTTCGGGGGCCTCTATGGCTACACCTTC. Protein product: CASNFGGLYGYTF.

This clone was seen a few times. The sample carries other DNA sequences with the same CDR3. V gene TRBV5-1 combines with J gene TRBJ2-7; D is uncertain. Trimming stripped 0 bases from V and 3 bases from J, with 4 bases between. CDR3 length: 12 residues. The germline V gene has CDR1 SGHRS and CDR2 YFSETQ. The chain's CDR3 is CASSLDNYEQYF. The CDR3, as DNA: TGCGCCAGCAGCTTGGATAACTACGAGCAGTACTTC.

The chain has TRBV5-4 and TRBJ1-1; maybe TRBD1 (5 bases). Deletions cut 0 bases from V and 3 bases from J, with 9 bases between. The CDR3 contains 14 residues. CDR1 and CDR2 from the germline V gene are SGHNT and YYREEE (reference sequence). CDR3: CASSLGGSYTEAFF. CDR3 nucleotides: TGTGCCAGCAGCTTGGGGGGGTCCTACACTGAAGCTTTCTTT.

In this sample, this clone turned up once. The chain combines TRBV28 with TRBJ1-1, with a possible D match to TRBD1 (5 bases). The germline V gene encodes CDR1 MDHEN and CDR2 SYDVKM. The CDR3 is 15 amino acids. The ends were cut back, 2 bases at V and 1 base at J, with 11 bases in the middle. The CDR3 protein is CASSLGAPGNTEAFF. The CDR3 DNA reads TGTGCCAGCAGTTTAGGGGCACCCGGGAACACTGAAGCTTTCTTT.

This sequence joins TRBV4-2 and TRBJ2-3, with D tentatively TRBD2 (5 bases). This CDR3 contains 16 residues. Trimming took off 0 bases at V and 0 bases at J, with 10 bases between the two ends. The germline gives CDR1 LGHNA, CDR2 YNFKEQ. The DNA of the CDR3 is TGTGCCAGCAGCCAAGAGGCGGGTACTAGCACAGATACGCAGTATTTT. It specifies CASSQEAGTSTDTQYF.